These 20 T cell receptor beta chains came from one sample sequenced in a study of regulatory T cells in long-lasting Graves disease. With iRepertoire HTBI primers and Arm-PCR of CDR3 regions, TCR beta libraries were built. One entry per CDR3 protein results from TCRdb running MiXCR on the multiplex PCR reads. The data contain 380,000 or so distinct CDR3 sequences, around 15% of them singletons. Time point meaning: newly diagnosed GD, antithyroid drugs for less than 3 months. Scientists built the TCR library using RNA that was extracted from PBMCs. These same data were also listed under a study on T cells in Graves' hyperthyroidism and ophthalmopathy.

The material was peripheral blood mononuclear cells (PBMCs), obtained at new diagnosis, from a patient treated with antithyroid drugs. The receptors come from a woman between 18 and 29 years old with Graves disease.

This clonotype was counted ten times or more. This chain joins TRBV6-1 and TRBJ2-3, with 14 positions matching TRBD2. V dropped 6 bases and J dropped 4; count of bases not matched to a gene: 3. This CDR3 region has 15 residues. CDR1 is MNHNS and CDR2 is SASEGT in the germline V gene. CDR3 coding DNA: TGTGCCAGCAGCGCGACTAGCGGGGGGGCAGATACGCAGTATTTT. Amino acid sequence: CASSATSGGADTQYF.

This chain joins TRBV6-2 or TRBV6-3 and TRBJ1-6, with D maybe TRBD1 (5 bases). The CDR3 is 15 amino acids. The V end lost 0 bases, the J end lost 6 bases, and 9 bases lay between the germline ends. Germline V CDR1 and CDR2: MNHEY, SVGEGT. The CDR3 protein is CASSYSGQANSPLHF. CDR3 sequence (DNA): TGTGCCAGCAGTTACTCGGGGCAGGCTAATTCACCCCTCCACTTT.

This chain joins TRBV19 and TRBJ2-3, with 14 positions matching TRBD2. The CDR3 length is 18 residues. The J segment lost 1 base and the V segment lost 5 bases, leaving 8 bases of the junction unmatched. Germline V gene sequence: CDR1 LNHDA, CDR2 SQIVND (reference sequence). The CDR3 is CASSRGGTSGSGTDTQYF. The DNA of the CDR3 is TGTGCCAGTAGTCGGGGGGGGACTAGCGGGAGTGGCACAGATACGCAGTATTTT.

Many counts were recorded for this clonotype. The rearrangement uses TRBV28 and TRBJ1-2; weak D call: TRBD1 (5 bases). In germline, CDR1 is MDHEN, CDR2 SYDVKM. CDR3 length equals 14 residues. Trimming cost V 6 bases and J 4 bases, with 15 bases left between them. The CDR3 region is CASSQIGVSYGYTF. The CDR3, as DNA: TGTGCCAGCAGCCAGATAGGGGTCAGCTATGGCTACACCTTC.

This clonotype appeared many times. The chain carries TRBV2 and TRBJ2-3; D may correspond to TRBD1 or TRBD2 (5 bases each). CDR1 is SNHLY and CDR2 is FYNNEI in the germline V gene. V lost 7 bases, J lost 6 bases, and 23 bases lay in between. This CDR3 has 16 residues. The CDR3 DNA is TGTGCCAGCACCCCCCCACCGGGACCGAATAGGGATACGCAGTATTTT. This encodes CASTPPPGPNRDTQYF.

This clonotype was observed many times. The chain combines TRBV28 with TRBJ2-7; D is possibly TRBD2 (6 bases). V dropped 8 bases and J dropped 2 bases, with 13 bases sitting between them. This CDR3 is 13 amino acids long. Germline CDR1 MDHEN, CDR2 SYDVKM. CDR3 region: CASRGGAPYEQYF. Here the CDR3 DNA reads TGTGCCAGCCGCGGAGGGGCGCCCTACGAGCAGTACTTC.

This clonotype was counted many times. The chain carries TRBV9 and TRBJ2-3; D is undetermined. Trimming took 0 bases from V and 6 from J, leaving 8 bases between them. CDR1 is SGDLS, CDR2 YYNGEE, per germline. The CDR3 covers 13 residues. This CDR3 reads CASSVDPRDTQYF. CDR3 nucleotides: TGTGCCAGCAGCGTAGACCCCCGGGATACGCAGTATTTT.

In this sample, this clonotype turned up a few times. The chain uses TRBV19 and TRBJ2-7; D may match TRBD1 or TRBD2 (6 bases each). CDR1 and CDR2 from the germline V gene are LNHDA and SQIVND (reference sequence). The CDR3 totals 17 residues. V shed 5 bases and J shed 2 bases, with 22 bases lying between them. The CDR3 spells CASSYFLGGERPYEQYF. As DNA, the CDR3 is TGTGCCAGTAGTTACTTCTTGGGGGGCGAAAGGCCCTACGAGCAGTACTTC.

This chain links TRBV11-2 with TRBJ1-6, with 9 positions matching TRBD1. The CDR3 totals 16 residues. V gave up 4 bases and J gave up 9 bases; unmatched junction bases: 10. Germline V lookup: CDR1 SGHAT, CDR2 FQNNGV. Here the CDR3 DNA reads TGTGCCAGCAGCTCTCCGGGACAGGGAGATAGTTCACCCCTCCACTTT. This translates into CASSSPGQGDSSPLHF.

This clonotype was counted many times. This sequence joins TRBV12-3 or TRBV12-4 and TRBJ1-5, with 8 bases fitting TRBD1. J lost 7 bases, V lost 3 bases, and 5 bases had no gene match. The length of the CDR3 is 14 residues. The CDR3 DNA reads TGTGCCAGCAGTTTCGGCAGGGGGCACCAGCCCCAGCATTTT. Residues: CASSFGRGHQPQHF.

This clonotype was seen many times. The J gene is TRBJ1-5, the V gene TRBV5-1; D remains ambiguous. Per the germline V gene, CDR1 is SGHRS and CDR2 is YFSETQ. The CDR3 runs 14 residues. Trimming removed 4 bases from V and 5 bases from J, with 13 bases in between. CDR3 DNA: TGCGCCAGCAGCGGAGGGCCGGAAGATCAGCCCCAGCATTTT. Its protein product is CASSGGPEDQPQHF.

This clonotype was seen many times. The CDR3 region has the DNA TGTGCCAGCAGCCCTTCTCACTACCGTTTTGGGCAGTACTTC. This translates into CASSPSHYRFGQYF. The chain uses TRBV12-3 or TRBV12-4 and TRBJ2-7; no definite D call. The CDR3 covers 14 residues. The ends were cut back, 6 bases at V and 9 bases at J, with 21 bases in the middle.

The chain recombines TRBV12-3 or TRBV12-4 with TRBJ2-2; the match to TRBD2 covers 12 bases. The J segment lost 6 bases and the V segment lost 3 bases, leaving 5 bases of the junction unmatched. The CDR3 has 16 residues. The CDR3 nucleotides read TGTGCCAGCAGTTTGGCTAGCGGGAGGGTCGCCGGGGAGCTGTTTTTT. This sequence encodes CASSLASGRVAGELFF.

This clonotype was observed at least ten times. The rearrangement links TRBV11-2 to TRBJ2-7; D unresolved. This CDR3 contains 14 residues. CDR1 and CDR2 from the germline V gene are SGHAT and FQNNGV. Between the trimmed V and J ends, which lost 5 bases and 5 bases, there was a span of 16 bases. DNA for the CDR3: TGTGCCAGCAGCCCCTGGGCCCTTCGTGACGAGCAGTACTTC. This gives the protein CASSPWALRDEQYF.

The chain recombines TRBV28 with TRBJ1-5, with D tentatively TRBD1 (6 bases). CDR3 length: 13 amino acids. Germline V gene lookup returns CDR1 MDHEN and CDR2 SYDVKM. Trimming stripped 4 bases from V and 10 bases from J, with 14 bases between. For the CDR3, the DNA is TGTGCCAGCAGTTCCGGGACACCCACACCCCAGCATTTT. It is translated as CASSSGTPTPQHF.

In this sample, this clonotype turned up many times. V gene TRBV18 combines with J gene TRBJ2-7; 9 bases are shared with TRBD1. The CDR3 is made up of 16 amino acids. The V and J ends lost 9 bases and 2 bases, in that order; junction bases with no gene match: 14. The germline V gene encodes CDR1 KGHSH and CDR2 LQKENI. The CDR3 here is CASSWNRDRVTYEQYF. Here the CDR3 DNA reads TGTGCCAGTTCATGGAACCGGGACAGGGTGACCTACGAGCAGTACTTC.

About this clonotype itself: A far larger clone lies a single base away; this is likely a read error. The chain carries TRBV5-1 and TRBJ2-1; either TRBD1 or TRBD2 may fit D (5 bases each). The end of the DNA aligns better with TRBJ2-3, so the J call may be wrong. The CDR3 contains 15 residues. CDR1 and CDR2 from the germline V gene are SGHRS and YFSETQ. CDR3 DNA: TGTGCCAGCGGCTTGTCCGGGGCGGGCACAGATACGCAGTATTTT. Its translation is CASGLSGAGTDTQYF.

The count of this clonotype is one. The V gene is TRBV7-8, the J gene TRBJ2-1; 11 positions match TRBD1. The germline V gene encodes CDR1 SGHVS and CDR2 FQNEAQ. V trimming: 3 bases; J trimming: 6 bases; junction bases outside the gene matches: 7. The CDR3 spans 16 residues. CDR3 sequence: CASSLDLGQGVNEQFF. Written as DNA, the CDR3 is TGTGCCAGCAGCTTGGATTTGGGACAGGGGGTCAATGAGCAGTTCTTC.

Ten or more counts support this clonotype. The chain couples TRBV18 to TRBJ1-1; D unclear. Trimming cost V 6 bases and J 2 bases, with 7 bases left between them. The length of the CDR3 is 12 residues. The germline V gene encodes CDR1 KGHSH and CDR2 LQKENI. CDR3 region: CASSQLNTEAFF. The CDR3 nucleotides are TGTGCCAGCTCCCAACTTAACACTGAAGCTTTCTTT.

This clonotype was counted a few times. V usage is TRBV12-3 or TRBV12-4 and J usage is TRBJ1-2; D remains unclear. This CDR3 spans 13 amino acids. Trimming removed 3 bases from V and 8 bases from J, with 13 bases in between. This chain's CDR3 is CASSLMLGLGYTF. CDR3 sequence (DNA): TGTGCCAGCAGTTTGATGTTAGGGTTGGGCTACACCTTC.